This T cell receptor beta chain was documented in a study of control samples from healthy donors and cancer patients (dated by TCRdb to the early 2020s). For this clone: It lacks a known antigen. The input lacks base qualities; no much larger clone sits a single base away.

CDR1 KGHSH and CDR2 LQKENI were looked up in the germline V gene. CDR3 length: 18 amino acids, cysteine to phenylalanine. Only the CDR3 part of the read is kept: 54 bases, read in frame from the first base. Between the V and J ends, shortened by 4 bases and 6 bases respectively, the junction contains 27 bases. The library relied on the immunoSEQ multiplex PCR assay. TCRdb stores this immuneACCESS table with in-frame sequences only. Part of the clones is absent; in the studies checked, under half of the shortfall reflects unresolved V genes, and no reason is known for the rest. This sample lists about 170,000 clones; roughly 90% were detected once. The top ten constitute about 11% of the sample.

This receptor chain uses TRBV18 and TRBJ1-1; the D segment could be TRBD1, given 5 matching bases. Sequencing input: blood. The source of this sequence is a man aged 25-40 years in good health. The CDR3 has the sequence CASSLVPPAGMGTAEAFF. The base sequence is TGTGCCAGCTCACTTGTTCCTCCAGCAGGGATGGGTACGGCTGAAGCTTTCTTT. Reference TRBV18 and TRBJ1-1 genes cover what lies past the CDR3, so the full variable domain is NAGVMQNPRHLVRRRGQEARLRCSPMKGHSHVYWYRQLPEEGLKFMVYLQKENIIDESGMPKERFSAEFPKEGPSILRIQQVVRGDSAAYFCASSLVPPAGMGTAEAFFGQGTRLTVV.